Listed below are T cell receptor beta chains from one sample, sequenced in a study of blood T cell repertoires in COVID-19. The data were produced by immunoSEQ multiplex PCR, yet TCRdb's version contains in-frame clones alone and is incomplete. Of about 120,000 clones detected, approximately 90% appear once; the ten largest clones hold about 9.4%. The sequenced sample consisted of peripheral blood. The receptors come from a man over 45 with acute or convalescent COVID-19. Each CDR3 is given with its conserved first and last residue. A D gene is named only where the DNA matches it firmly. Clone size is shown for a subset of rows, as once, few, many or a class of expanded clone.

TRBJ2-3 | TRBV6-6 | - | - | TGTGCCAGCAGTCCCCGAGGGGGAGTCGGAGGCACAGATACGCAGTATTTT | CASSPRGGVGGTDTQYF
TRBJ1-1 | TRBV29-1 | - | - | TGCAGCGTTGTAACGGAGGACCACATGAACACTGAAGCTTTCTTT | CSVVTEDHMNTEAFF
TRBJ2-2 | TRBV19 | - | TRBD2 | TGTGCCAGTAGTATCGCTACCGGACTAGCGGGGTCAACCGGGGAGCTGTTTTTT | CASSIATGLAGSTGELFF
TRBJ1-2 | TRBV2 | - | - | TGTGCCAGCGGAGACCGACGGAGAGGCTACACCTTC | CASGDRRRGYTF
TRBJ1-3 | TRBV9 | - | - | TGTGCCAGCAGTTCCTGGGGAGAAGGAAACACCATATATTTT | CASSSWGEGNTIYF
TRBJ1-4 | TRBV5-1 | - | TRBD1 | TGCGCCAGCAGCTTAGGGGGCCGGGAAAAACTGTTTTTT | CASSLGGREKLFF
TRBJ1-1 | TRBV10-1 | - | TRBD1 | TGCGCCAGCAGTGAGTCTGGCAGGGGGCAAGAAGCTTTCTTT | CASSESGRGQEAFF
TRBJ1-2 | TRBV28 | - | TRBD1 | TGTGCCAGCACAGGGGGCTACAACTATGGCTACACCTTC | CASTGGYNYGYTF
TRBJ1-1 | TRBV5-6 | - | - | TGTGCCAGCAGCCTCACCGGGGGGAACACTGAAGCTTTCTTT | CASSLTGGNTEAFF
TRBJ1-1 | TRBV7-3 | - | TRBD1 | TGTGCCAGCAGCCCAGGGACAGGGGGCGAAGCTTTCTTT | CASSPGTGGEAFF
TRBJ1-2 | TRBV5-1 | - | - | TGCGCCAGCAGCTCAGGGCCGCAGGGATTGTATGGCTACACCTTC | CASSSGPQGLYGYTF
TRBJ2-1 | TRBV5-4 | few | TRBD1 | TGTGCCAGCAGCCGGGGCGGACAGGGGATTCTGTATGAGCAGTTCTTC | CASSRGGQGILYEQFF
TRBJ2-7 | TRBV12-3/TRBV12-4 | once | - | TGTGCCAGCAGTCACGGGTTTGAGCAGTACTTC | CASSHGFEQYF
TRBJ2-1 | TRBV15 | - | - | TGTGCCACCAGCAGAGATAAACGGAGTTACAATGAGCAGTTCTTC | CATSRDKRSYNEQFF
TRBJ1-2 | TRBV2 | - | TRBD1 | TGTGCCAGCAGTGGGACAGGGGTGAGCTATGGCTACACCTTC | CASSGTGVSYGYTF
TRBJ1-5 | TRBV27 | - | TRBD1 | TGTGCCAGCGCGTTTGACCGGACAGGGGGTAATCAGCCCCAGCATTTT | CASAFDRTGGNQPQHF
TRBJ1-5 | TRBV5-1 | - | - | TGCGCCAGCAGCTTAGTCGGGGGGCGGGAGCCCCAGCATTTT | CASSLVGGREPQHF
TRBJ2-2 | TRBV28 | - | - | TGCCATAGCGGTAGTAGGGCCGGGGAGCTGTTTTTT | CHSGSRAGELFF
TRBJ2-2 | TRBV7-9 | - | - | TGTGCCAGCAGCTTAGGACTAACAAACACCGGGGAGCTGTTTTTT | CASSLGLTNTGELFF
TRBJ1-1 | TRBV3-1/TRBV3-2 | - | - | TGTGCCAGCAGCCAGGGGCAGGTAGGCACTGAAGCTTTCTTT | CASSQGQVGTEAFF
TRBJ2-3 | TRBV7-2 | - | - | TGTGCCAGCAAGTTCAGGGGCGCAGATACGCAGTATTTT | CASKFRGADTQYF
TRBJ2-7 | TRBV3-1/TRBV3-2 | - | - | TGTGCCAGCAGCCAGGACAACTACGAGCAGTACTTC | CASSQDNYEQYF
TRBJ1-6 | TRBV5-6 | - | - | TGTGCCAGCAGCCTCCCCGAGGGAAGGGAAAATTCACCCCTCCACTTT | CASSLPEGRENSPLHF
TRBJ2-7 | TRBV28 | once | TRBD2 | TGTGCCAGCAGCCCTTGGACTAGCGGGAATATATACGAGCAGTACTTC | CASSPWTSGNIYEQYF
TRBJ2-5 | TRBV7-2 | - | TRBD2 | TGTGCCAGCAGCTTAGATATGGGGACTACCCCCCAAGAGACCCAGTACTTC | CASSLDMGTTPQETQYF
TRBJ2-1 | TRBV19 | - | - | TGTGCCAGTAGTACCCGGGACACGAGCTCCTACAATGAGCAGTTCTTC | CASSTRDTSSYNEQFF
TRBJ1-5 | TRBV28 | - | - | TGTGCCAGCAGTCTTCCGGGTACCGGGCAGCCCCAGCATTTT | CASSLPGTGQPQHF
TRBJ1-4 | TRBV7-2 | once | TRBD1 | TGTGCCAGCAGCTCGACAGGGGGGGATGAAAAACTGTTTTTT | CASSSTGGDEKLFF
TRBJ2-7 | TRBV28 | - | TRBD2 | TGTGCCAGCAGAGGGGCAGGGACTAACTTGCTGCGCGAGCAGTACTTC | CASRGAGTNLLREQYF
TRBJ2-3 | TRBV2 | few | - | TGTGCCAGCAGTGAATTGGTTCGGACAGATACGCAGTATTTT | CASSELVRTDTQYF
TRBJ1-5 | TRBV19 | - | - | TGTGCCAGTAGTATCTGGGCAGGGGATCAGCCCCAGCATTTT | CASSIWAGDQPQHF
TRBJ2-5 | TRBV2 | - | - | TGTGCCAGCACCCGTCAGACAGCTCAAGAGACCCAGTACTTC | CASTRQTAQETQYF
TRBJ1-2 | TRBV28 | - | TRBD1 | TGTGCCAGCAGTTTAGCCCGCGGGACAGGGGGCAGCTATGGCTACACCTTC | CASSLARGTGGSYGYTF
TRBJ1-5 | TRBV18 | once | - | TGTGCCAGCTCACTCAGGAGCGGGGACCAGCCCCAGCATTTT | CASSLRSGDQPQHF
TRBJ1-5 | TRBV3-1/TRBV3-2 | - | - | TGTGCCAGCAGCCAAGGTGCGGGGAGGAATCAGCCCCAGCATTTT | CASSQGAGRNQPQHF
TRBJ1-5 | TRBV28 | once | - | TGTGCCAGCAGTTTATCTCTCTCTGGCGGCAACTCCAATCAGCCCCAGCATTTT | CASSLSLSGGNSNQPQHF
TRBJ1-1 | TRBV28 | - | TRBD1 | TGTGCCAGCAGTTCAGGACAGGGGGCTGAAGCTTTCTTT | CASSSGQGAEAFF
TRBJ2-1 | TRBV5-8 | - | - | TGTGCCAGCAGCTTGAGGGGGGGCGACTACAATGAGCAGTTCTTC | CASSLRGGDYNEQFF
TRBJ1-1 | TRBV10-2 | - | - | TGCGCCAGCAGTGAGTTGGGAGGTGAAGCTTTCTTT | CASSELGGEAFF
TRBJ2-3 | TRBV7-9 | - | - | TGTGCCGTACCATTTCGTGGGAGTAGCGATACGCAGTATTTT | CAVPFRGSSDTQYF
TRBJ1-5 | TRBV19 | - | TRBD1 | TGTGCCAGTAGTACTACAGGGGCCCGAAATCAGCCCCAGCATTTT | CASSTTGARNQPQHF
TRBJ2-5 | TRBV7-7 | - | - | TGTGCTAGCACCCAGGGGGGGACCCAGTACTTC | CASTQGGTQYF
TRBJ1-1 | TRBV5-6 | - | TRBD1 | TGTGCCAGCGGGACAGGCCTTTGGGGAAGAGATACTGAAGCTTTCTTT | CASGTGLWGRDTEAFF
TRBJ1-3 | TRBV5-4 | once | - | TGTGCCAGCAGCTCCCCCGGGACTGGAAACACCATATATTTT | CASSSPGTGNTIYF
TRBJ1-1 | TRBV2 | - | - | TGTGCCAGCAGTTCCCGGGGTAGGGTCACTGAAGCTTTCTTT | CASSSRGRVTEAFF
TRBJ2-7 | TRBV2 | - | - | TGTGCCAGCAGTGAAAGGCAGGGAAGTTCCCACGAGCAGTACTTC | CASSERQGSSHEQYF
TRBJ2-7 | TRBV6-1 | - | TRBD1 | TGTGCCAGCAGTGAACCGTGGACAGGGGTCCACGAGCAGTACTTC | CASSEPWTGVHEQYF
TRBJ2-6 | TRBV4-1 | few | - | TGCGCCAGCAGCCAAGATCAGGGTTCTGGGGCCAACGTCCTGACTTTC | CASSQDQGSGANVLTF
TRBJ2-3 | TRBV5-4 | - | TRBD1 | TGTGCCAGCAGCCTGGGACAGGGAGGAGATACGCAGTATTTT | CASSLGQGGDTQYF
TRBJ2-7 | TRBV19 | - | TRBD1 | TGTGCCAGTACTTATGGGGCAGGGGGAACCTACGAGCAGTACTTC | CASTYGAGGTYEQYF
TRBJ1-2 | TRBV5-6 | - | - | TGTGCCAGCAGCTTAACAGGGCCCTTCTATGGCTACACCTTC | CASSLTGPFYGYTF
TRBJ1-1 | TRBV14 | - | TRBD1 | TGTGCCAGCAGCCAGGGACAGTCCACTCGACGCGGATTTGAAGCTTTCTTT | CASSQGQSTRRGFEAFF
TRBJ2-1 | TRBV29-1 | - | - | TGCAGCGGGGGGACGCGGTACAATGAGCAGTTCTTC | CSGGTRYNEQFF